Included here is one T cell receptor (beta chain) sequence, with context. These data are taken from a study of T cells expressing NK-cell markers. Whole-study context: Beta-chain profiling covered CD3+CD56+NKG2C+, CD3+CD56+NKG2C- and CD3+CD56-NKG2C+ sorted subsets.

Germline assignment: CDR1 SQVTM and CDR2 ANQGSEA. This CDR3 contains 13 residues. Making the TCR beta cDNA relied on 5'RACE template switching with UMIs. TCRdb reprocessed the 5' RACE reads and stores each CDR3 protein as one record, lacking DNA. In all, the sample yields 500,000 to 600,000 distinct CDR3 sequences. Sequenced: blood T cells: a sorted CD56 or NKG2C T cell subset, CD4+ or CD8+ T cells, or bulk PBMC T cells (not recorded which). The chain joins TRBV29-1 to TRBJ2-5. The TCR was taken from a man aged 18-30 years in good health. CDR3 protein: CSGVRSIQETQYF.